A single sample is the source of the 13 T cell receptor beta chains below, sequenced in a study of glioma-infiltrating T cells. Amplification of TCR alpha and beta CDR3 regions from RNA used iRepertoire nested multiplex PCR. TCRdb called the multiplex PCR reads again in MiXCR, with one record for every CDR3 protein. The sample has roughly 350,000 distinct CDR3 sequences, 35% to 45% seen once; the top ten hold 12%. The sample was glioma tissue, nonneoplastic brain tissue, or PBMCs (not recorded which). These receptors came from a human donor with low-grade glioma or glioblastoma, undergoing nonglioma brain surgery, or in good health (not recorded which).

V and J are TRBV7-7 and TRBJ1-1, with 7 bases that match TRBD1. Germline CDR1 and CDR2: SSHAT and FNYEAQ (reference sequence). CDR3 size: 14 residues. With 5 bases clipped from V and 5 bases from J, the junction kept 8 bases outside the gene matches. The CDR3: CASSPSGGWTEAFF. The CDR3, as DNA: TGTGCCAGCAGCCCTTCAGGGGGTTGGACTGAAGCTTTCTTT.

This clonotype was observed a handful of times. This chain joins TRBV29-1 and TRBJ2-1; possible D gene TRBD1, 5 bases. V lost 6 bases to trimming and J lost 9 bases, with 18 bases between them. The CDR3 contains 13 residues. Germline lookup yields CDR1 SQVTM and CDR2 ANQGSEA. The CDR3: CSVERQFQGEQFF. DNA of the CDR3: TGCAGCGTGGAAAGGCAGTTCCAGGGTGAGCAGTTCTTC.

This clonotype was seen repeatedly, ten times or more. The rearrangement joins TRBV28 to TRBJ2-3; TRBD1 aligns across 8 bases. The CDR3 consists of 15 residues. Looked up from germline, CDR1 is MDHEN and CDR2 is SYDVKM. Losses at the gene ends were 7 bases for V and 2 bases for J; bases not matched to a gene: 8. In nucleotides, the CDR3 is TGTGCCAGCAATCCACGGACAGGGACCACAGATACGCAGTATTTT. It codes for CASNPRTGTTDTQYF.

Comment on this clonotype: A much larger clone sits a single nucleotide away, making a read error possible. The V call is TRBV6-1, the J call TRBJ2-7, with a possible D match to TRBD2 (5 bases). From germline, CDR1 is MNHNS and CDR2 SASEGT. This CDR3 comprises 13 residues. As DNA, the CDR3 is TGTGCCAGCAGTTCCGGGGTCTCCCACGAGCAGTACTTC. Its protein product is CASSSGVSHEQYF.

This clonotype was seen repeatedly, ten times or more. CDR3 loop: CASSYLGQGNSPLHF. The CDR3, as DNA: TGTGCCAGCAGCTATTTAGGACAGGGGAATTCACCCCTCCACTTT. The genes are TRBV6-1 and TRBJ1-6, with TRBD1 identical over 9 bases. Per the germline V gene, CDR1 is MNHNS and CDR2 is SASEGT. This CDR3 contains 15 residues. V lost 6 bases and J lost 7; bases outside the gene matches: 7.

The V gene is TRBV11-2, the J gene TRBJ2-1, with D possibly matching TRBD2 (7 bases). This CDR3 is built from 13 residues. With 4 bases removed from V and 10 bases from J, the gap between germline ends came to 14 bases. Germline V gene lookup returns CDR1 SGHAT and CDR2 FQNNGV. CDR3 amino acids: CASSWGGSYEQFF. The DNA of the CDR3 is TGTGCCAGCAGCTGGGGGGGCTCCTACGAGCAGTTCTTC.

This clonotype was counted between two and nine times. The rearrangement links TRBV3-1 to TRBJ2-7, with D tentatively TRBD1 (5 bases). V lost 1 base and J lost 3, with 10 bases in between. This CDR3 spans 14 amino acids. The V gene's germline CDR1 is LGHDT and CDR2 YNNKEL (reference sequence). The CDR3 protein is CASSQGRAHYEQYF. CDR3 coding DNA: TGTGCCAGCAGCCAAGGCAGGGCGCACTACGAGCAGTACTTC.

Notes on this clonotype: One base away lies a much larger clone, so this may be a sequencing read error. The conserved phenylalanine or tryptophan normally closing the CDR3 is absent here, so this likely arose from a read error. The chain is built from TRBV15 and TRBJ2-7; the D is unclear. In germline, CDR1 is LNHNV, CDR2 YYDKDF (reference sequence). Trimming stripped 0 bases from V and 3 bases from J, with 12 bases between. The CDR3 sequence is 15 residues long. CDR3 nucleotide sequence: TGTGCCACCAGCAGAGATGTGGCACGACACTACGAGCAGTACTCC. It encodes CATSRDVARHYEQYS.

The chain couples TRBV7-9 to TRBJ2-3; 10 positions match TRBD2. The CDR3 is made up of 16 amino acids. V shed 0 bases and J 3 bases; nucleotides not matched to a gene: 3. Per the germline V gene, CDR1 is SEHNR and CDR2 is FQNEAQ (reference sequence). This CDR3 reads CASSLASGRTTDTQYF. As DNA, the CDR3 is TGTGCCAGCAGCTTAGCTAGCGGGAGGACAACAGATACGCAGTATTTT.

The V gene is TRBV6-2 or TRBV6-3, the J gene TRBJ2-1, with TRBD2 identical over 8 bases. Per the germline V gene, CDR1 is MNHEY and CDR2 is SVGEGT. Trimming cost V 0 bases and J 4 bases; bases outside gene matches: 11. This CDR3 has 18 amino acids. CDR3 in DNA: TGTGCCAGCAGTTACTCGTTAACTAGCGGAAACATGTACAATGAGCAGTTCTTC. Translation gives CASSYSLTSGNMYNEQFF.

The genes are TRBV5-1 and TRBJ2-3; no clear D gene. CDR3 size: 13 residues. V lost 0 bases and J 7 bases, leaving 9 bases between the germline ends. In germline, CDR1 is SGHRS, CDR2 YFSETQ. The DNA of the CDR3 is TGCGCCAGCAGCTTGGAGGTGTTAAATACGCAGTATTTT. Translating it yields CASSLEVLNTQYF.

Of note for this clonotype: A much larger clone sits a single nucleotide away, making a read error possible. V is TRBV27 and J is TRBJ2-5, with D perhaps TRBD1 or TRBD2 (5 bases each). Per germline, CDR1 MNHEY and CDR2 SMNVEV (reference sequence). V was trimmed by 3 bases and J by 0 bases, leaving 17 bases between them. This CDR3 comprises 17 residues. The DNA for the CDR3 is TGTGCCAGCAGTTTCGGGAAGCAGGGCCGGTACCAAGAGACCCAGTACTTC. This gives the protein CASSFGKQGRYQETQYF.

This clonotype was picked up a small number of times. The chain has TRBV6-1 and TRBJ2-7; the match to TRBD2 covers 7 bases. Germline loops: CDR1 MNHNS, CDR2 SASEGT. With 3 bases clipped from V and 5 bases from J, the junction kept 10 bases outside the gene matches. The CDR3 loop spans 15 amino acids. CDR3 DNA: TGTGCCAGCAGTGAGCAGCCAGCGGGGATGAACGAGCAGTACTTC. Its protein is CASSEQPAGMNEQYF.